Each of the 10 T cell receptor beta chains below was sequenced from the same sample in a study of T cell changes during pregnancy in multiple sclerosis. This table comes from immunoSEQ multiplex PCR, and its TCRdb copy is limited to in-frame clones, with some not included. The table shows tens of thousands of clones, with 91% occurring only once. This material consisted of peripheral blood, taken after pregnancy. The receptors here all came from a female donor in good health, enrolled as a control in a pregnancy study.

J is TRBJ2-7 and V is TRBV5-6; the match to TRBD1 covers 7 bases. Germline V gene data show CDR1 as SGHDT and CDR2 as YYEEEE. J gave up 2 bases and V 4 bases, and 15 bases lay outside the gene matches. The CDR3 is made up of 17 amino acids. CDR3: CASSLLPPAQGAYEQYF. As DNA, the CDR3 is TGTGCCAGCAGCCTTTTACCGCCAGCGCAGGGGGCCTACGAGCAGTACTTC.

The chain has TRBV5-6 and TRBJ1-1; D remains unclear. The germline gives CDR1 SGHDT, CDR2 YYEEEE. This CDR3 is built from 13 residues. Trimming stripped 0 bases from V and 10 bases from J, with 13 bases between. DNA of the CDR3: TGTGCCAGCAGCTTGGTTCCCCCGGCGGGAGCTTTCTTT. Protein sequence: CASSLVPPAGAFF.

The chain combines TRBV7-2 with TRBJ2-3; 10 nucleotides agree with TRBD2. CDR3 length: 17 amino acids. Germline CDR1 reads SGHTA; CDR2 reads FQGNSA. V lost 4 bases to trimming and J lost 2 bases; unmatched junction nucleotides: 9. The CDR3, as DNA: TGTGCCAGCAGCTCCCAAGCGGGGGGGGCTTTCACAGATACGCAGTATTTT. Translating gives CASSSQAGGAFTDTQYF.

The chain employs TRBV30 and TRBJ2-3, with no clear D. Trimming shortened V by 0 bases and J by 5 bases, and 6 bases separated the two germline ends. The CDR3 spans 12 residues. CDR1 and CDR2 from the germline V gene are GTSNPN and SVGIG (reference sequence). The CDR3, as DNA: TGTGCCTGGAGTGTACGGGTAGATACGCAGTATTTT. Its protein product is CAWSVRVDTQYF.

This chain links TRBV4-1 with TRBJ2-3; 9 nucleotides line up with TRBD2. CDR3 length equals 16 residues. CDR1 MGHRA and CDR2 YSYEKL come from the germline V gene. The V gene end was trimmed by 1 base and the J gene end by 2 bases; junction bases not matched to a gene: 4. The CDR3 spells CASSQGWTSATDTQYF. The CDR3 DNA follows: TGCGCCAGCAGCCAAGGATGGACTAGCGCCACAGATACGCAGTATTTT.

For this clone: The sample has other DNA sequences that encode this CDR3 too. The chain links TRBV7-2 to TRBJ2-3, with TRBD2 matching over 11 bases. Germline V gene lookup returns CDR1 SGHTA and CDR2 FQGNSA. With V trimmed by 3 bases and J by 4 bases, 6 bases remained unmatched. CDR3 size: 16 residues. This CDR3 reads CASSLLAGGPADTQYF. The CDR3 DNA sequence: TGTGCCAGCAGCTTGTTAGCGGGGGGGCCGGCAGATACGCAGTATTTT.

The CDR3 DNA sequence: TGTGCCAGCAGTGGACTAGCGGGGGGGAGAGATACGCAGTATTTT. The encoded protein is CASSGLAGGRDTQYF. The V call is TRBV2, the J call TRBJ2-3; the match to TRBD2 covers 14 bases. Losses at the gene ends were 4 bases for V and 5 bases for J; bases not matched to a gene: 2. CDR3 length: 15 amino acids. Germline CDR1 and CDR2: SNHLY and FYNNEI. The variable domain in full, completed from reference TRBV2 and TRBJ2-3, reads EPEVTQTPSHQVTQMGQEVILRCVPISNHLYFYWYRQILGQKVEFLVSFYNNEISEKSEIFDDQFSVERPDGSNFTLKIRSTKLEDSAMYFCASSGLAGGRDTQYFGPGTRLTVL.

The V gene is TRBV7-9, the J gene TRBJ1-2; TRBD1 aligns across 9 bases. CDR3 length: 15 amino acids. CDR1 SEHNR and CDR2 FQNEAQ come from the germline V gene (reference sequence). V was clipped by 2 bases and J by 6 bases; unmatched bases: 7. The CDR3 DNA sequence: TGTGCCAGCAGCTTATCCTTTGGGACAGGGAATGGCTACACCTTC. Translated: CASSLSFGTGNGYTF.

The chain couples TRBV11-3 to TRBJ2-1, with 11 bases identical to TRBD2. This CDR3 comprises 15 residues. The V gene's germline CDR1 is SGHNT and CDR2 YENEEA. V lost 0 bases, J lost 8 bases, and 3 bases stayed unmatched. The CDR3, as DNA: TGTGCCAGCAGCTTAGACACTAGCGGGGGCGATGAGCAGTTCTTC. It is translated as CASSLDTSGGDEQFF.

This chain links TRBV19 with TRBJ2-1; 9 positions agree with TRBD1. The CDR3 sequence is 15 residues long. The germline CDR1 and CDR2 sequences are LNHDA and SQIVND (reference sequence). Trimming at V came to 5 bases and at J to 6 bases, leaving 8 bases not matched to a gene. Written as DNA, the CDR3 is TGTGCCAGTAGTCACCCGGGACAGGGCTCCAATGAGCAGTTCTTC. Protein sequence: CASSHPGQGSNEQFF.